The clone carrying this T cell receptor beta chain came up many times. Its antigen is still unknown. This record belongs to a study of Graves' ophthalmopathy and Graves' hyperthyroidism. Study findings and constraints: Cross-validated, the 13-signature model showed 87.88%/81.08% sensitivity/specificity, and 80%/75% in the test set.

The authors amplified TCR beta CDR3 regions from RNA transcripts. Second-round multiplex PCR came after first-round RT-PCR with HTBI primers. TCRdb used MiXCR to reprocess the multiplex PCR reads, holding one entry per CDR3 protein. The sample has about 620,000 distinct CDR3 sequences; around a fifth are singletons. The V end was cut by 5 bases, the J end by 4 bases, with 9 bases between. This CDR3 has 13 residues. Sequences were obtained from peripheral blood. This clonotype was obtained from a woman younger than 30 with stable Graves' hyperthyroidism. Some clones in this sample may be carry-over from other donors' samples. The rearrangement links TRBV12-3 or TRBV12-4 to TRBJ1-5; TRBD1 might be the D (5 bases). CDR3 nucleotides: TGTGCCAGCAGTGGGGACCAAAATCAGCCCCAGCATTTT. It yields the protein CASSGDQNQPQHF.